This note documents a single TCR beta chain sequence. Antigen: not known. This entry belongs to a study of T cells in localized non-small cell lung cancer. Overall study findings and caveats: The greatest T cell clonality was found in uninvolved adjacent lung (higher than in tumor). Heterogeneity is still possible, as just one tumor region was sequenced.

Germline V gene sequence: CDR1 LNHDA, CDR2 SQIVND (reference sequence). This CDR3 comprises 15 residues. Trimming took 5 bases from V and 6 from J, leaving 17 bases between them. Produced via immunoSEQ multiplex PCR; TCRdb's table is partial and in-frame only. The table shows roughly 67,000 clones, with 84% occurring only once. The clonotype was recovered from a female donor of 60 years or more with stage I lung adenocarcinoma. This chain uses TRBV19 with TRBJ2-4, with a tentative D call TRBD1 (5 bases). The sequences come from peripheral blood, collected before any cancer treatment. The CDR3 DNA reads TGTGCCAGTAGTCCTCCGGTCAGGGTAGGAAACATTCAGTACTTC. This sequence encodes CASSPPVRVGNIQYF.